Included here is one T cell receptor beta chain sequence, with context. The antigen is unknown. This CDR3 is built from 15 residues. Germline-derived CDR1 and CDR2 are MNHNS and SASEGT. V lost 4 bases and J 0 bases, leaving 10 bases between the germline ends. The data were obtained in a study of shared clonotypes between healthy human individuals. The method was immunoSEQ multiplex PCR; TCRdb's version includes in-frame clones alone and lacks a portion of them. The sample shows just over 2,000,000 clones, 85% to 95% of them seen only once. General study points: Clonotypes shared by all four sorted-subset donors had higher generation probabilities than non-shared clonotypes. Rarefaction showed sorted-subset sequencing was incomplete despite large depth.

This receptor was taken from a man between 18 and 29 years old in good health. The chain has TRBV6-1 and TRBJ2-1; no definite D call. Sequencing was performed on naive CD4+ T cells sorted from blood. Subset given: CD45RA+ positively selected. The CDR3 DNA sequence: TGTGCCAGCAGTGTCGACGGTTACTCCTACAATGAGCAGTTCTTC. Translated, it gives CASSVDGYSYNEQFF.